This TCR beta chain is from a study of T cell responses to AZD1222 COVID-19 vaccine. For the study at large: Pooling covered second doses at about 4 or about 12 weeks. Whole-study findings and limits: Baseline antibody screening turned up just a handful of seropositive AZD1222 recipients. In the spike-specific TCR repertoire, nearly half reportedly target unmutated variant regions. The donor group comprised mostly white British people and more females; the analysis possibly underestimated clonal diversity.

Regarding this clone: Its target is unknown.

The table came from immunoSEQ multiplex PCR; TCRdb's copy has only in-frame clones and leaves some out. This sample has tens of thousands of clones, with about 91% found just once. CDR3 length equals 16 residues. CDR1 is MGHDK, CDR2 SYGVNS, per germline. V lost 3 bases and J lost 2; bases outside the gene matches: 6. The chain employs TRBV25-1 and TRBJ1-4; the match to TRBD1 covers 7 bases. The specimen comprised peripheral blood, sampled on day 0 of AZD1222 vaccination. This receptor was taken from an adult in good health. The CDR3, as DNA: TGTGCCAGCAGTGACCCACAGGGGAGCACTAATGAAAAACTGTTTTTT. Amino acids: CASSDPQGSTNEKLFF.